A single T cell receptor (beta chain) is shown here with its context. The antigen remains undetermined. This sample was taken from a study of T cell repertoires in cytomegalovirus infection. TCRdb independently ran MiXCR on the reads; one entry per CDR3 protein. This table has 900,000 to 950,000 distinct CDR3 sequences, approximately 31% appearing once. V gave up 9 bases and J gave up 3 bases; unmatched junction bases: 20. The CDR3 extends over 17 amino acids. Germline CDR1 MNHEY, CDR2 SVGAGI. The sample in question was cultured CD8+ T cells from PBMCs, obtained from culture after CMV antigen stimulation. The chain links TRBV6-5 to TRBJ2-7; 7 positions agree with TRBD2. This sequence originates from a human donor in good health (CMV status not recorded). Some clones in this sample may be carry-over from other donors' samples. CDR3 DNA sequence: TGTGCCAGGGGGGGGTTTGAGGCGGCAAGAAAGAACTACGAGCAGTACGTC. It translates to CARGGFEAARKNYEQYV.